This section outlines one T cell receptor beta chain sequence together with its context. Its specificity is unknown. The record originates from a study of cytomegalovirus exposure and HLA in healthy donors. Study at large: Unique TCRs numbering around 85 million, obtained from HLA-typed donors, made up an early data release.

Samples came from healthy bone marrow donors. This CDR3 has 15 amino acids. The germline gives CDR1 SGHTA, CDR2 FQGNSA. Trimming cost V 6 bases and J 4 bases; bases outside gene matches: 8. Overall study results and limits: Analyses of presence and absence presupposed an approximately uniform sequencing depth across donors.

The PCR employed 60 Vbeta primers together with 13 Jbeta primers. The data were produced by immunoSEQ multiplex PCR, yet TCRdb's version contains in-frame clones alone and is incomplete. Here the sample spans about 120,000 clones, less than 90% being singletons. Sequenced: PBMCs. This clonotype was obtained from a man in his late teens or twenties in good health and CMV-seropositive. This sequence joins TRBV7-2 and TRBJ1-2; 10 bases are a match to TRBD1. The DNA for the CDR3 is TGTGCCAGCAGACAGGACAGGGGGAATTTCTATGGCTACACCTTC. This translates into CASRQDRGNFYGYTF.